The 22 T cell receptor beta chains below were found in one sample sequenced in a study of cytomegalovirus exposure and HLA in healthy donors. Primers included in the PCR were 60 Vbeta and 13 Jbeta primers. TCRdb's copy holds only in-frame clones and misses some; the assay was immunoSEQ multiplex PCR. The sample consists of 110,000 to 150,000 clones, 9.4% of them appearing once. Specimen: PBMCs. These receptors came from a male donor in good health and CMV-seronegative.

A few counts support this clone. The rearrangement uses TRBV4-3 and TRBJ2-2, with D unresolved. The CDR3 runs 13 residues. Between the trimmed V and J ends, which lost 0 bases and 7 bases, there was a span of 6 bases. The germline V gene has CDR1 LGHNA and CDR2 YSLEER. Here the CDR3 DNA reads TGCGCCAGCAGCCAAGATCACGGCGGGGAGCTGTTTTTT. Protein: CASSQDHGGELFF.

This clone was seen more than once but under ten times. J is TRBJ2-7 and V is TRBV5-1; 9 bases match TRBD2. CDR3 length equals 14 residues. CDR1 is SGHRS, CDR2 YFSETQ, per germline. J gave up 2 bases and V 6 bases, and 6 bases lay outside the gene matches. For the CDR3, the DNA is TGCGCCAGCAAGCGGGAGGTCAATGCCTACGAGCAGTACTTC. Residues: CASKREVNAYEQYF.

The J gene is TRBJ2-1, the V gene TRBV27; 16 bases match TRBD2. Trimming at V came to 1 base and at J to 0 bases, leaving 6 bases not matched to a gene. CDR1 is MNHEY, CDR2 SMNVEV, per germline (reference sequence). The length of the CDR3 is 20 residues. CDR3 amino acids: CASSLLGLAGGGSSYNEQFF. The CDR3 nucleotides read TGTGCCAGCAGTTTATTGGGACTAGCGGGGGGGGGCAGCTCCTACAATGAGCAGTTCTTC.

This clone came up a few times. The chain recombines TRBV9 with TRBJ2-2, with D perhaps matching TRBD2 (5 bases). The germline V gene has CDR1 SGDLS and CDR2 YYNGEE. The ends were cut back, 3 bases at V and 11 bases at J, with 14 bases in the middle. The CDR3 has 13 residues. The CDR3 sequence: CASSELPGRELFF. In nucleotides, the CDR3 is TGTGCCAGCAGCGAACTCCCGGGGAGAGAGCTGTTTTTT.

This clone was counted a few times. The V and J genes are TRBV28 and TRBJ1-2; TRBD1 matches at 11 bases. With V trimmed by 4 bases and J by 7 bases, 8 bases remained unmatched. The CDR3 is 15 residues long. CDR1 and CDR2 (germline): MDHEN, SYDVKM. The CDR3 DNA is TGTGCCAGCAGTTCCGCGGACAGGGGGCCGGGTGGCTACACCTTC. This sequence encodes CASSSADRGPGGYTF.

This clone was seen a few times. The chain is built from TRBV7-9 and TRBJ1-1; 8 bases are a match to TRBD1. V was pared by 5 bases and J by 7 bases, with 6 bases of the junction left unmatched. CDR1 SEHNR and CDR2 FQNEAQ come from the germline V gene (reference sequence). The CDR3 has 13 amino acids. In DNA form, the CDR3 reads TGTGCCAGCAGCATGGGACAGGCGGTTGAAGCTTTCTTT. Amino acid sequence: CASSMGQAVEAFF.

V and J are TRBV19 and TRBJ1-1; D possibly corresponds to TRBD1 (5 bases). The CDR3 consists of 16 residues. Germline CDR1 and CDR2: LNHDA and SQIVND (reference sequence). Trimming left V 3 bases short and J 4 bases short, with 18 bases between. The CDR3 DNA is TGTGCCAGTAGTATTCAAGGCAGGGTCGGTCTCACTGAAGCTTTCTTT. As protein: CASSIQGRVGLTEAFF.

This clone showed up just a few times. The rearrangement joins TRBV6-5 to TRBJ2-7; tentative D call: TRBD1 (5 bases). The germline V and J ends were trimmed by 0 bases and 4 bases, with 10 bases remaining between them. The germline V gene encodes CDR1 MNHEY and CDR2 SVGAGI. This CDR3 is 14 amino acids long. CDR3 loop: CASSYSAGLYEQYF. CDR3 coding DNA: TGTGCCAGCAGTTACTCGGCAGGGCTTTACGAGCAGTACTTC.

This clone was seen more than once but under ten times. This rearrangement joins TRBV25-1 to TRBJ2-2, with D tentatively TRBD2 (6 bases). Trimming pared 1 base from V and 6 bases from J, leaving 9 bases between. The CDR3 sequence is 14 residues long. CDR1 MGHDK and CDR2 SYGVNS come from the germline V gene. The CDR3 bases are TGTGCCAGCAGTGAATGGGACTGGCCCGGGGAGCTGTTTTTT. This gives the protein CASSEWDWPGELFF.

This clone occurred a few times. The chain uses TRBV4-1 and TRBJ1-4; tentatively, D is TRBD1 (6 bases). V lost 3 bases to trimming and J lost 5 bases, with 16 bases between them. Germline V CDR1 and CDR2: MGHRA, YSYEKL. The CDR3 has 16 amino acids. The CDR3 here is CASSHHTGLVNEKLFF. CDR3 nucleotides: TGCGCCAGCAGCCACCACACAGGGTTGGTAAATGAAAAACTGTTTTTT.

The CDR3 loop is CASSGLAGVDTQYF. CDR3 DNA: TGTGCCAGCAGTGGACTAGCGGGTGTAGATACGCAGTATTTT. V and J are TRBV6-4 and TRBJ2-3; 10 nucleotides agree with TRBD2. Unmatched junction bases numbered 3, after V lost 4 bases and J lost 5 bases. CDR3 length equals 14 residues. From germline, CDR1 is MRHNA and CDR2 SNTAGT.

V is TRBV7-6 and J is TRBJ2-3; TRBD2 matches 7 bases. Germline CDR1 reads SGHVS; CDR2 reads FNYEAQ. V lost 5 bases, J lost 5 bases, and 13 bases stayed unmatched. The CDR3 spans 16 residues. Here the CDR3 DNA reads TGTGCCAGCAGCGTGTGGAGCGGGGCCGGAGGAGATACGCAGTATTTT. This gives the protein CASSVWSGAGGDTQYF.

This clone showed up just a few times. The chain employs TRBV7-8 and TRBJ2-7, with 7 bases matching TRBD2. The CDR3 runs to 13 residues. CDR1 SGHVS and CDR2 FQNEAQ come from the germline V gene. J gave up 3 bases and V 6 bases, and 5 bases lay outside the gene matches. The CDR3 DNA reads TGTGCCAGCAGTGAAAGCGGGATCTACGAGCAGTACTTC. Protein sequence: CASSESGIYEQYF.

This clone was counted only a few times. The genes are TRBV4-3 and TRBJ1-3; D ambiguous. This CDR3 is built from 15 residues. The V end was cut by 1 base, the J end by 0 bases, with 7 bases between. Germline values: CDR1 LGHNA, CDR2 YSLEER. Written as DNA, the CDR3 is TGCGCCAGCAGCCAAGGCAGTCCCTCTGGAAACACCATATATTTT. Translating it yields CASSQGSPSGNTIYF.

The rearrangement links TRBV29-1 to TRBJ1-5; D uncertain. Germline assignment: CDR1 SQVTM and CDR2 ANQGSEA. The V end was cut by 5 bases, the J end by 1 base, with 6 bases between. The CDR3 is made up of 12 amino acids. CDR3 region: CSVWRSNQPQHF. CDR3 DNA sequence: TGCAGCGTTTGGAGGAGCAATCAGCCCCAGCATTTT.

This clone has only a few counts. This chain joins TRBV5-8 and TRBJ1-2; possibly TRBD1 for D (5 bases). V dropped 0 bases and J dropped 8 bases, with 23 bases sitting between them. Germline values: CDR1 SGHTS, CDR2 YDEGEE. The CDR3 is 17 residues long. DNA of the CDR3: TGTGCCAGCAGCTTGGTTCAGGGTGGCAGCCCATCAGGGGGCTACACCTTC. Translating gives CASSLVQGGSPSGGYTF.

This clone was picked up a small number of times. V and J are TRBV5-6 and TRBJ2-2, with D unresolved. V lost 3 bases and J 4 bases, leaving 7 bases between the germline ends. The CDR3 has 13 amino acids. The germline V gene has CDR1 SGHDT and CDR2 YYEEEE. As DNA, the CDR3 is TGTGCCAGCAGCTGGCATGGCACCGGGGAGCTGTTTTTT. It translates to CASSWHGTGELFF.

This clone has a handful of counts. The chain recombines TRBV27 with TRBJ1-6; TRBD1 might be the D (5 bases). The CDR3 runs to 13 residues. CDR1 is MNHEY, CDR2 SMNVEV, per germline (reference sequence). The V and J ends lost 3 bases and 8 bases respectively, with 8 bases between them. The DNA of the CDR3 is TGTGCCAGCAGTTTCAGGGAGGATTCACCCCTCCACTTT. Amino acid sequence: CASSFREDSPLHF.

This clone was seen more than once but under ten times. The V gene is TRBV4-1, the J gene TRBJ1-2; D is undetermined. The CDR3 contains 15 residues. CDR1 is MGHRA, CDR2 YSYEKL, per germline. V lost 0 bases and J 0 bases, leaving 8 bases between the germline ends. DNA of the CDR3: TGCGCCAGCAGCCAAGATCAACAGCCTAACTATGGCTACACCTTC. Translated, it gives CASSQDQQPNYGYTF.

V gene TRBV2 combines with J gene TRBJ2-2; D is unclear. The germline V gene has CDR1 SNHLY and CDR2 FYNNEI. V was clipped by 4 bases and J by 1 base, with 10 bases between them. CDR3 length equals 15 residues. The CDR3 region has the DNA TGTGCCAGCAGTGTTGAGGATTTGAACACCGGGGAGCTGTTTTTT. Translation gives CASSVEDLNTGELFF.

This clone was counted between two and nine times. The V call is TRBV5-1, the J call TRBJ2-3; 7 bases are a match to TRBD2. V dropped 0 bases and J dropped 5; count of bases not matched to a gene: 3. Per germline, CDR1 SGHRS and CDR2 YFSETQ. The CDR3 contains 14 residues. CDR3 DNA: TGCGCCAGCAGCTTGGTACCGGGGGGAGATACGCAGTATTTT. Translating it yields CASSLVPGGDTQYF. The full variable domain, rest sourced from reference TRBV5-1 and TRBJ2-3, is KAGVTQTPRYLIKTRGQQVTLSCSPISGHRSVSWYQQTPGQGLQFLFEYFSETQRNKGNFPGRFSGRQFSNSRSEMNVSTLELGDSALYLCASSLVPGGDTQYFGPGTRLTVL.

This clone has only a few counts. The CDR3 nucleotides are TGTGCCTGGAGTGTACGAGGGCCGAATGCGACCGGGGAGCTGTTTTTT. Its translation: CAWSVRGPNATGELFF. The chain combines TRBV30 with TRBJ2-2, with D tentatively TRBD2 (5 bases). Per the germline V gene, CDR1 is GTSNPN and CDR2 is SVGIG (reference sequence). The V gene lost 0 bases and the J gene lost 5 bases, with 16 bases spanning the gap. The CDR3 has 16 residues.